This T cell receptor beta chain is drawn from a study of cytomegalovirus exposure and HLA in healthy donors. Study at large: As released early, the data held 70 million to 95 million unique TCRs from HLA-typed donors.

Both 60 Vbeta primers and 13 Jbeta primers went into the PCR. Libraries were prepared by immunoSEQ multiplex PCR; TCRdb keeps only in-frame clonotypes and omits some of them. Its table lists roughly 62,000 clones. A word on this clone: Its antigen is not identified.

Study-wide results and limits: In a later analysis, HLA-associated beta chains showed higher expansion and lower generation probabilities than comparable chains. Using a false discovery rate of 0.05, a later analysis showed that approximately 16,000 TCR beta sequences were associated with HLA alleles.

The TCR originated in a male donor in good health and CMV-seronegative. Sequenced material: PBMCs.

The DNA of the CDR3 is TGCGCCAGCAGCCTCCCCACAGATACGCAGTATTTT. Translated, it gives CASSLPTDTQYF. The V call is TRBV5-1, the J call TRBJ2-3; D is uncertain. V lost 4 bases and J lost 2, with 5 bases in between. Per germline, CDR1 SGHRS and CDR2 YFSETQ. CDR3 length: 12 amino acids.